This T cell receptor beta chain was found in a study of T cell responses to AZD1222 COVID-19 vaccine. The study's findings and limits: Seropositivity was recorded at baseline in only 6 or 7 AZD1222 recipients.

A word on this clone: Its specificity is not known.

The germline gives CDR1 MDHEN, CDR2 SYDVKM. The V gene lost 6 bases and the J gene lost 1 base, with 19 bases spanning the gap. CDR3 length: 17 amino acids. Sequencing was performed with immunoSEQ multiplex PCR; in TCRdb, only in-frame clones are kept and a portion is missing. The repertoire has roughly 120,000 clones, roughly 86% of them found once; the top ten carry roughly 4.2%. This specimen was peripheral blood, taken on day 0 of AZD1222 vaccination. This sequence was found in an adult in good health. The chain is built from TRBV28 and TRBJ1-5, with D maybe TRBD1 (6 bases). Here the CDR3 DNA reads TGTGCCAGCAGCAAGGAGGGGGGGTTTGGGAGCAATCAGCCCCAGCATTTT. The encoded protein is CASSKEGGFGSNQPQHF. The entire variable domain, with the rest obtained from reference TRBV28 and TRBJ1-5, is as follows: DVKVTQSSRYLVKRTGEKVFLECVQDMDHENMFWYRQDPGLGLRLIYFSYDVKMKEKGDIPEGYSVSREKKERFSLILESASTNQTSMYLCASSKEGGFGSNQPQHFGDGTRLSIL.